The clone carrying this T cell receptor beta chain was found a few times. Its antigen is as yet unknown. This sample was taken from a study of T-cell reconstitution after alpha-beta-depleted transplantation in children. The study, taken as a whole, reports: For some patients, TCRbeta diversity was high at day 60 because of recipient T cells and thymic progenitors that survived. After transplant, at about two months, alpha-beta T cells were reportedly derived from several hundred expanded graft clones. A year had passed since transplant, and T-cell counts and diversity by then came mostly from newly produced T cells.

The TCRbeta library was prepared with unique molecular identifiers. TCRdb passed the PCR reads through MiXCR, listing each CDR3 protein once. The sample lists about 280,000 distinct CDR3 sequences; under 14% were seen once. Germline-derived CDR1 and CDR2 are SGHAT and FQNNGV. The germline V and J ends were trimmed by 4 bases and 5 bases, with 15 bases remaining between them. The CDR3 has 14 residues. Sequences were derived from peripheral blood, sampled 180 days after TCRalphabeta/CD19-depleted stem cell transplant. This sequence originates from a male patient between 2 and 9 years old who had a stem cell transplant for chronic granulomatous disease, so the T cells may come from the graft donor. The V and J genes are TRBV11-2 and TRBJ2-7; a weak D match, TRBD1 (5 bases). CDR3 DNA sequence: TGTGCCAGCAGCTACTTCAGGGATTTTAACGAGCAGTACTTC. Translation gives CASSYFRDFNEQYF.